The 13 T cell receptor beta chains reported below all come from one sample, sequenced in a study of blood T cell repertoires in COVID-19. Measured with immunoSEQ multiplex PCR; TCRdb has only the in-frame clones, and not every one. The profile shows roughly 200,000 clones, 70% to 90% of them singletons. Sequencing was done on a sample of peripheral blood. Source of these receptors: a person aged 65-85 years with COVID-19, enrolled during active disease.

The genes are TRBV19 and TRBJ1-5, with D perhaps TRBD1 (5 bases). CDR1 and CDR2 from the germline V gene are LNHDA and SQIVND (reference sequence). V lost 5 bases to trimming and J lost 0 bases, with 11 bases between them. The CDR3 consists of 15 residues. CDR3 loop: CASSYGGYSNQPQHF. The CDR3, as DNA: TGTGCCAGTAGTTATGGGGGGTATAGCAATCAGCCCCAGCATTTT.

The V gene is TRBV2, the J gene TRBJ2-1; 7 bases agree with TRBD1. The CDR3 spans 14 residues. Germline V gives CDR1 SNHLY, CDR2 FYNNEI. The V gene end was trimmed by 4 bases and the J gene end by 7 bases; junction bases not matched to a gene: 7. The CDR3 nucleotides read TGTGCCAGCAGTGCCAACAGGGGTGTTAATGAGCAGTTCTTC. Translated, it gives CASSANRGVNEQFF.

The chain is built from TRBV28 and TRBJ2-3; 8 bases agree with TRBD1. Germline V gene lookup returns CDR1 MDHEN and CDR2 SYDVKM. The CDR3 has 15 amino acids. The V segment lost 5 bases and the J segment 3 bases; nucleotides outside the gene matches: 7. CDR3 residues: CASSLQGGGTDTQYF. The CDR3 DNA is TGTGCCAGCAGTCTACAGGGGGGAGGAACAGATACGCAGTATTTT.

This clone was recorded only once. The rearrangement uses TRBV19 and TRBJ2-2; 7 bases are a match to TRBD1. Germline values: CDR1 LNHDA, CDR2 SQIVND (reference sequence). This CDR3 spans 13 amino acids. Germline trimming cut 4 bases from V and 6 bases from J; bases unmatched to any gene: 2. The CDR3 coding sequence is TGTGCCAGTAGTACAGACAGGGCCGGGGAGCTGTTTTTT. Translated: CASSTDRAGELFF.

The chain joins TRBV29-1 to TRBJ2-1; TRBD1 is a possible D gene (5 bases). Trimming took off 3 bases at V and 0 bases at J, with 12 bases between the two ends. The CDR3 has 15 amino acids. Looked up from germline, CDR1 is SQVTM and CDR2 is ANQGSEA. The CDR3 region is CSVEGATASYNEQFF. CDR3 bases: TGCAGCGTTGAGGGCGCGACAGCCTCCTACAATGAGCAGTTCTTC.

The chain joins TRBV19 to TRBJ1-1; the D is unclear. The CDR3 covers 12 residues. Germline V gene data show CDR1 as LNHDA and CDR2 as SQIVND (reference sequence). Trimming pared 3 bases from V and 3 bases from J, leaving 5 bases between. The CDR3 nucleotides read TGTGCCAGTAGTATCAGATACACTGAAGCTTTCTTT. This codes for CASSIRYTEAFF. Supplemented by reference TRBV19 and TRBJ1-1, the full variable domain reads DGGITQSPKYLFRKEGQNVTLSCEQNLNHDAMYWYRQDPGQGLRLIYYSQIVNDFQKGDIAEGYSVSREKKESFPLTVTSAQKNPTAFYLCASSIRYTEAFFGQGTRLTVV.

This chain uses TRBV6-4 with TRBJ2-1, with 16 bases aligning to TRBD2. The J segment lost 9 bases and the V segment lost 2 bases, leaving 4 bases of the junction unmatched. Per germline, CDR1 MRHNA and CDR2 SNTAGT. The CDR3 extends over 16 amino acids. This CDR3 reads CASSDGTSGRVGEQFF. The DNA of the CDR3 is TGTGCCAGCAGTGACGGGACTAGCGGGAGGGTTGGTGAGCAGTTCTTC.

The chain carries TRBV20-1 and TRBJ1-1; D possibly corresponds to TRBD1 (6 bases). Germline V lookup: CDR1 DFQATT, CDR2 SNEGSKA (reference sequence). V dropped 5 bases and J dropped 5 bases, with 9 bases sitting between them. CDR3 length: 11 residues. CDR3 residues: CSAQGPTEAFF. As DNA, the CDR3 is TGCAGTGCTCAGGGGCCAACTGAAGCTTTCTTT.

CDR3 sequence: CASSYSRGFTDTQYF. The CDR3 DNA reads TGTGCCAGCAGTTACTCCAGGGGGTTCACAGATACGCAGTATTTT. The chain couples TRBV6-5 to TRBJ2-3, with 7 bases that match TRBD1. CDR1 and CDR2 (germline): MNHEY, SVGAGI. CDR3 length: 15 amino acids. The V segment lost 0 bases and the J segment 2 bases; nucleotides outside the gene matches: 2.

The genes are TRBV11-2 and TRBJ2-7, with D maybe TRBD2 (5 bases). Per germline, CDR1 SGHAT and CDR2 FQNNGV. The CDR3 loop spans 14 amino acids. V lost 1 base and J 1 base, leaving 8 bases between the germline ends. CDR3 DNA sequence: TGTGCCAGCAGCTTAGGCCGGACTTCCTACGAGCAGTACTTC. Its translation is CASSLGRTSYEQYF.

J is TRBJ2-7 and V is TRBV10-1; perhaps TRBD2 as D (7 bases). Trimming took off 7 bases at V and 1 base at J, with 17 bases between the two ends. The germline CDR1 and CDR2 sequences are WNHNN and SYGVQD (reference sequence). The CDR3 length is 15 residues. CDR3 in DNA: TGCGCCAGCACCTTAGGGGGAGGGGAATCCTACGAGCAGTACTTC. Translation gives CASTLGGGESYEQYF.

The chain recombines TRBV5-8 with TRBJ1-6, with 9 bases matching TRBD1. The CDR3 spans 15 residues. CDR1 SGHTS and CDR2 YDEGEE come from the germline V gene. V trimming: 0 bases; J trimming: 7 bases; junction bases outside the gene matches: 2. CDR3 sequence reads: CASSLVGTGNSPLHF. As DNA, the CDR3 is TGTGCCAGCAGCTTGGTAGGGACAGGGAATTCACCCCTCCACTTT.

This clone has a single count. The chain uses TRBV27 and TRBJ2-7; 8 nucleotides line up with TRBD1. CDR1 is MNHEY, CDR2 SMNVEV, per germline (reference sequence). Unmatched junction bases numbered 9, after V lost 4 bases and J lost 7 bases. The CDR3 has 14 residues. CDR3 loop: CASSSRQGSPEQYF. CDR3 DNA sequence: TGTGCCAGCAGTTCTCGACAGGGGAGCCCGGAGCAGTACTTC.